This T cell receptor beta chain was documented in a study of cytomegalovirus exposure and HLA in healthy donors. Study-level points and caveats: For most TCR beta V segments, an earlier analysis put the productive rate at about 87% or about 30% of the time. The records held CMV serostatus as the only immune exposure information. An ancestry cluster, one associated with Asian ancestry, reportedly showed fewer N-insertions than the roughly 700-donor mean in a later analysis. It was 150 to 200 TCR beta chains that were listed as cytomegalovirus-associated.

There are 16 residues in the CDR3. CDR1 and CDR2 from the germline V gene are SGHVS and FQNEAQ. Germline trimming cut 5 bases from V and 9 bases from J; bases unmatched to any gene: 13. This clone was observed once. What it binds is unknown. The PCR used 60 Vbeta and 13 Jbeta primers. Some clones are missing from TCRdb's copy, which holds only in-frame ones; the method was immunoSEQ multiplex PCR. Counted here are roughly 180,000 clones, 75% to 90% occurring once; the ten biggest clones make up 9.3%. Sequenced material: PBMCs. V and J are TRBV7-8 and TRBJ1-5, with 10 bases fitting TRBD1. The clonotype originates from a man between 18 and 35 years old in good health and CMV-seropositive. CDR3 coding DNA: TGTGCCAGCAGCGGACGGGACAGGGGTCACCAAGGGCCCCAGCATTTT. This gives the protein CASSGRDRGHQGPQHF.